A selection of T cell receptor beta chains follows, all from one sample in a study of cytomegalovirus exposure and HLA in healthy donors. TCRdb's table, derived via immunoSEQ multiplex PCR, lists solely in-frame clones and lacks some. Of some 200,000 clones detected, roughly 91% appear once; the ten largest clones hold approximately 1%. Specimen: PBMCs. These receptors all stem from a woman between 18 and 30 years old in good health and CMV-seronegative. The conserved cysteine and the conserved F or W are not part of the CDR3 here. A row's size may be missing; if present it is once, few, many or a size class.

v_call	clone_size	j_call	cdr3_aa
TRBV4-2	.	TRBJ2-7	ASSPAGYEQY
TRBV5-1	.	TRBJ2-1	ASSRALVGGNEQF
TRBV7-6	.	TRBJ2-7	ASSKLGTGSYEQY
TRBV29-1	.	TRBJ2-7	SVKRTVGGYEQY
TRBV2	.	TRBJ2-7	ASSWTSGSYEQY
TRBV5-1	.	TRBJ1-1	ASSLEENTEAF
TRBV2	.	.	ASRAGPGQGTYEQY
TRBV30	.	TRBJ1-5	AWSADRVRGSNQPQH
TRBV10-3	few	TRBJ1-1	AISEWTGYTEAF
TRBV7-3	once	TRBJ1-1	ASSSRTGTEAF
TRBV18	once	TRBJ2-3	ASSPVRSRDTDTQY
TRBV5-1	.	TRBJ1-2	ASSLDRAYYGHT
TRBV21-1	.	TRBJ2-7	ASSNTGTGLSEQY
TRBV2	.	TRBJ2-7	ASCGGAAYEQY
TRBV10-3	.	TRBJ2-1	AISDQTSGRGYEQF
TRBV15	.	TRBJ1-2	ATSRGQGTTSYGYT
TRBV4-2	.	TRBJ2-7	ASSQIGWGGTIYEQY
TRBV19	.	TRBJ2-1	ASSRSGSSYNEQF
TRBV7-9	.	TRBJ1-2	ASSLEVGGADGYT
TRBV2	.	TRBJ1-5	ASSDRAGQPQH
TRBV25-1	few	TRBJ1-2	ASSPMGGLAGYT
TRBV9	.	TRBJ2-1	ASSVDNNEQF
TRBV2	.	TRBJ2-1	ASTLGRVGNNEQF
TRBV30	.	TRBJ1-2	AWSSMSGYT
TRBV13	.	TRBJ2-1	ASSFGLAGDNEQF
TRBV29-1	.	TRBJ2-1	SVRRGSSYNEQF
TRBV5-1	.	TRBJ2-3	ASSLVAGSTDTQY
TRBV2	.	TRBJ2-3	ASSGLADTQY
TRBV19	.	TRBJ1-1	ASSSHADTEAF
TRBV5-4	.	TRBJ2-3	ASSLRGNSYTQY
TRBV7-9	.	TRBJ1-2	ASSPRTGVNYVYT
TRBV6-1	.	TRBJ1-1	ASSETGWVITEAF
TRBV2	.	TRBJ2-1	ASRLIPLGSGRRRSNEQF
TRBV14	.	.	ASSQGRRGEQY
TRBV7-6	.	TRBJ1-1	ASSLLGNTEAF
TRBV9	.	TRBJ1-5	ASSVGVIRGQPQH
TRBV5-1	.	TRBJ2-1	ASSLEARSSYNEQF
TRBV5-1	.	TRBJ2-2	ASSFSASKGSTGELF
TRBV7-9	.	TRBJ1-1	ASSYGGTGVGYTEAF
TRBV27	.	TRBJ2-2	ASSLAATGELF
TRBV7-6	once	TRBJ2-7	ASSPMSGVLAYEQY
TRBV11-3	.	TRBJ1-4	ASSLGTGKATNEKLF